This TCR beta chain came from a study of control samples from healthy donors and cancer patients. Assay used: immunoSEQ multiplex PCR; TCRdb lists only in-frame clones, some missing. The profile shows around 140,000 clones, approximately 91% of them singletons. CDR3 length: 14 amino acids. Germline V gene data show CDR1 as SGHDT and CDR2 as YYEEEE. The V segment lost 2 bases and the J segment 7 bases; nucleotides outside the gene matches: 6. Sequenced input: blood. The sequence derives from a man aged 30-40 years in good health. The genes are TRBV5-6 and TRBJ1-5, with TRBD1 identical over 7 bases. The CDR3: CASSFSGGGQPQHF. The CDR3 nucleotides are TGTGCCAGCAGCTTTTCAGGGGGTGGACAGCCCCAGCATTTT.